This T cell receptor (beta chain) was profiled in a study of blood T cell repertoires in COVID-19. The overall study: The origin of the acute and convalescent COVID-19 samples was the United States, Italy and Spain.

This CDR3 is built from 9 residues. The V and J ends lost 6 bases and 6 bases respectively, with 5 bases between them. The germline V gene encodes CDR1 DFQATT and CDR2 SNEGSKA (reference sequence). The protocol was immunoSEQ multiplex PCR, while the TCRdb copy is restricted to in-frame clones and leaves out a portion. The table lists under 200,000 clones, approximately 80% of them singletons. The TCR comes from a woman aged 55-70 years who had recovered from COVID-19. Material for sequencing was PBMCs or T cells enriched from blood (not recorded which). The J gene is TRBJ1-2, the V gene TRBV20-1; D is uncertain. The CDR3 DNA sequence: TGCAGTGCGAGGAATGGCTACACCTTC. Residues: CSARNGYTF.